This T cell receptor (beta chain) was recorded in a study of T cells in Graves' hyperthyroidism and ophthalmopathy. General study findings and limits: Stable hyperthyroidism and ophthalmopathy were separated using 13 V-J signatures. In validation, the model predicted ophthalmopathy. These predictions came a median about 6 months before onset.

V shed 1 base, J shed 1 base, and the junction held 6 bases outside the gene matches. CDR1 and CDR2 (germline): SGHKS, YYEKEE (reference sequence). The CDR3 covers 17 residues. A NOSPECS grade of at least 4, a Clinical Activity Score of at least 3 and duration under 3 months were recorded in ophthalmopathy patients. Diagnosis rested on symptoms, serum thyroxine and TRAb, thyroid ultrasound, and orbital computed tomography. TCR beta CDR3 region amplification was performed from RNA transcripts. Using the HTBI primer set, a first-round RT-PCR was run on the TCR CDR3. TCRdb re-derived calls from the multiplex PCR reads in MiXCR, one entry per CDR3 protein. The sample yields hundreds of thousands of distinct CDR3 sequences, approximately 15% seen once. About this clonotype itself: The target antigen is unknown.

This chain links TRBV5-5 with TRBJ2-2; 8 bases match TRBD1. The clonotype comes from a man aged 18 to 29 with Graves' ophthalmopathy. Input material: blood. The CDR3 sequence is CASSLIADRGNTGELFF. The CDR3 DNA is TGTGCCAGCAGCTTGATCGCTGACAGGGGGAACACCGGGGAGCTGTTTTTT.